The clone carrying this T cell receptor (beta chain) was counted once. Germline CDR1 SGHRS, CDR2 YFSETQ. The CDR3 has 11 residues. V shed 0 bases and J shed 9 bases, with 6 bases lying between them. This sample was included in a study of T cell responses to AZD1222 COVID-19 vaccine. For the study at large: Second-dose groups at about 4 or about 12 weeks were pooled.

The method was immunoSEQ multiplex PCR; TCRdb's version includes in-frame clones alone and lacks a portion of them. The sample lists 100,000 to 150,000 clones, 80% to 90% occurring once. The chain carries TRBV5-1 and TRBJ2-5; perhaps TRBD2 as D (5 bases). Sequenced material: peripheral blood, taken on day 0 of AZD1222 vaccination. This TCR was sampled from an adult in good health. The CDR3 DNA reads TGCGCCAGCAGCTTGGCCGGGGCCCAGTACTTC. It encodes CASSLAGAQYF.